The entry that follows covers one T cell receptor (beta chain) sequence. No antigen is known for it. This record comes from a study of human CD8 memory T cell subsets. Total CD8+ T cells were enriched by a separation that was negative and magnetic. Duplicate vials of around 160,000 sorted CD8+ T cells per subset supplied the RNA. The CDR3 extends over 16 amino acids. Germline V gene lookup returns CDR1 LGHDT and CDR2 YNNKEL (reference sequence). Study-level results: Estimates computed with Chao1 suggested greater diversity in stem-like memory T cells than in precursor exhausted T cells.

The TCR beta sequencing libraries came from UMI-labeled 5' RACE. TCRdb re-called the 5' RACE reads; every CDR3 protein appears as one record, without DNA. The table gives 5,000 or so distinct CDR3 sequences; the top ten clones make up 20% to 30% of it. The sample consisted of CD8+ effector memory T cells (TEM) sorted from PBMCs. The subset: effector memory CD8 T cells, CCR7- CD45RO+ CD95+. The source of this sequence is a human donor in good health. The V and J genes are TRBV3-1 and TRBJ2-5; the TRBD2 assignment by TCRdb is unverifiable without DNA. The CDR3 loop reads CASSPTSGGAQETQYF.